This TCR beta chain was recovered during a study of blood T cell repertoires in COVID-19 (dated by TCRdb to the early 2020s). As for the study more broadly: Collaborator samples came from the United States, Italy and Spain and covered acute and convalescent phases of COVID-19. The samples were drawn from two sources: the first 160 participants of the ongoing ImmuneRACE study, and about 1,300 subjects contributed by 6 global collaborators. Deeply sampled blood TCRbeta repertoires from subjects exposed to, actively infected with, or recovered from COVID-19 were included in the dataset. The repertoires were released in a freely available public database intended as a resource for research on the immune response to SARS-CoV-2. HLA class I and class II types, where available, came from metadata supplied by the sample provider rather than from assay-based typing. A de-identified subject ID, COVID-19 status, age in years and sex were almost always included in the sample metadata. The prospective study material was composed of cDNA or gDNA derived from T cells, B-cell-depleted T cells, or PBMCs.

Each collaborating institution followed its own protocols to collect whole blood in K2EDTA tubes. For TCRbeta analysis, collaborators shipped samples as frozen whole blood, isolated PBMCs, or DNA extracted from either of those sample types. TCRbeta CDR3 regions were amplified from genomic DNA by means of the immunoSEQ Assay, a bias-controlled multiplex PCR. The paper's processing steps were these. The number of nucleated cells in each sample was estimated by amplification of reference gene primers within the assay. Sequence reads were collapsed and filtered to measure the absolute abundance of every unique TCRbeta CDR3 rearrangement. For each sample, productive Simpson clonality was calculated as the square root of Simpson's diversity index over productive rearrangements. The source is immuneACCESS, and TCRdb retained only in-frame sequences with V and J called. Part of the clones is not carried over; for the studies checked, unresolved V genes explain less than half of this, and the remainder is unexplained. V and J calls and clone size are given by that table; D and trimming were obtained from the DNA. For this sample there are around 90,000 clones; around 85% appear just once. The ten largest clones capture approximately 12% of the sample.

Counted from cysteine to phenylalanine, this CDR3 has 16 amino acids. CDR3 DNA is the only sequence kept; it has 48 bases, read in frame from the first base. Trimming leaves V shorter by 0 bases and J shorter by 6 bases, with the junction holding 5 bases beyond the gene matches. CDR1 MNHEY and CDR2 SVGAGI are derived from the germline V gene. The research as a whole found: Clinical and demographic metadata were provided uncurated, with the amount varying by source and participant.

As concerns this clone: Its antigen remains undetermined. One base away there is no much larger clone; base qualities are not given.

The sequence was obtained from a woman in her 70s with active or convalescent COVID-19. Sequencing was done on a sample of peripheral blood. The chain is made from TRBV6-5 and TRBJ1-6; 7 junctional bases match TRBD1. CDR3 region: CASSYSRDSANSPLHF. At the DNA level, the sequence is TGTGCCAGCAGTTACTCTCGGGACAGCGCTAATTCACCCCTCCACTTT.